This TCR beta chain was found in a study of blood T cell repertoires in COVID-19. The overall study: Material from acute and convalescent COVID-19 was sourced from the United States, Italy and Spain.

V dropped 5 bases and J dropped 4; count of bases not matched to a gene: 11. Germline CDR1 MDHEN, CDR2 SYDVKM. The CDR3 has 16 residues. Original handling: Using reference gene primer amplification, nucleated cell counts were estimated. Clones were sequenced by immunoSEQ multiplex PCR, and TCRdb holds only the in-frame ones, with some missing. For V, J and clone size, that table is used; D and trimming come from the DNA. The sample has under 200,000 clones, around nine tenths seen once. The specimen was peripheral blood. The clonotype was recovered from a man in his fifties or sixties who had recovered from COVID-19. V gene TRBV28 combines with J gene TRBJ2-1, with 7 positions matching TRBD1. The CDR3, as DNA: TGTGCCAGCAGTGTCACCGGGACAGAGCCTTACAATGAGCAGTTCTTC. Protein product: CASSVTGTEPYNEQFF.